This T cell receptor (beta chain) was recovered during a study of T cells in Graves' hyperthyroidism and ophthalmopathy. Background on the study: It was at initial diagnosis, before any treatment, that peripheral blood was collected. Study-wide results and limits: Ophthalmopathy prediction by the model preceded onset by a median roughly 6 months.

Amplification targeted TCR beta CDR3 regions from RNA transcripts. The HTBI primer set was used in a first-round RT-PCR of the TCR CDR3. TCRdb itself ran the multiplex PCR reads through MiXCR, one entry per CDR3 protein. This table holds 500,000 to 700,000 distinct CDR3 sequences, approximately 15% found once. The PBMCs were sourced from fresh peripheral blood (about 9.6 ml). V dropped 5 bases and J dropped 1 base, with 7 bases sitting between them. Germline CDR1 is SNHLY and CDR2 is FYNNEI. This CDR3 has 13 residues. This clonotype was counted only a few times. Its antigen remains unidentified. This clonotype was sampled from a woman between 18 and 29 years old with Graves' hyperthyroidism. Input material: blood. This chain uses TRBV2 with TRBJ2-3; no clear D gene. The CDR3 loop reads CASSWQRTDTQYF. In DNA form, the CDR3 reads TGTGCCAGCAGTTGGCAGCGCACAGATACGCAGTATTTT.